These 29 T cell receptor beta chains were sequenced from one sample in a study of shared clonotypes between healthy human individuals. Libraries were prepared by immunoSEQ multiplex PCR; TCRdb keeps only in-frame clonotypes and omits some of them. The repertoire holds hundreds of thousands of clones, with around nine tenths as singletons. Sequenced material: memory CD8+ T cells sorted from blood. This sample's subset: CD45RO+ cells pooled with CCR7-negative TemRA cells. The receptor source for this set is a man between 18 and 35 years old in good health.

The chain employs TRBV6-1 and TRBJ2-1; 7 bases are a match to TRBD1. Germline V gene lookup returns CDR1 MNHNS and CDR2 SASEGT. After removal of 6 bases from V and 6 bases from J, the junction contained 11 bases not matched to a gene. CDR3 length: 15 amino acids. DNA of the CDR3: TGTGCCAGCAGGGAGGCAAGGGGGCTTAGCAATGAGCAGTTCTTC. Its protein product is CASREARGLSNEQFF.

The chain uses TRBV6-5 and TRBJ2-2; maybe TRBD1 (5 bases). The CDR3 is made up of 14 amino acids. V lost 0 bases and J lost 7, with 9 bases in between. From germline, CDR1 is MNHEY and CDR2 SVGAGI. The CDR3, as DNA: TGTGCCAGCAGTTACTCTAGGGGAAACGGGGAGCTGTTTTTT. Its protein product is CASSYSRGNGELFF.

The sample holds a few counts of this clone. The chain links TRBV7-6 to TRBJ1-2; 7 bases agree with TRBD1. Germline V gene lookup returns CDR1 SGHVS and CDR2 FNYEAQ. V dropped 1 base and J dropped 4; count of bases not matched to a gene: 6. CDR3 length: 15 residues. The CDR3 spells CASSLEGTVGYGYTF. The CDR3 DNA is TGTGCCAGCAGCTTAGAGGGGACAGTGGGCTATGGCTACACCTTC.

This clone was seen once. CDR3 sequence reads: CASSLGEAFF. The DNA for the CDR3 is TGTGCCAGCAGTTTGGGTGAAGCTTTCTTT. The chain employs TRBV28 and TRBJ1-1; D remains ambiguous. Trimming removed 3 bases from V and 7 bases from J, with 3 bases in between. Germline-derived CDR1 and CDR2 are MDHEN and SYDVKM. There are 10 residues in the CDR3.

The chain couples TRBV30 to TRBJ1-1; D gene ambiguous. The germline gives CDR1 GTSNPN, CDR2 SVGIG (reference sequence). Trimming stripped 4 bases from V and 1 base from J, with 13 bases between. This CDR3 has 14 residues. The CDR3 sequence: CAWNDRPGNTEAFF. In nucleotides, the CDR3 is TGTGCCTGGAATGACCGCCCTGGGAACACTGAAGCTTTCTTT.

V and J are TRBV6-1 and TRBJ1-1, with D perhaps TRBD1 (5 bases). The length of the CDR3 is 14 residues. The germline V and J ends were trimmed by 2 bases and 2 bases, with 9 bases remaining between them. CDR1 and CDR2 from the germline V gene are MNHNS and SASEGT. CDR3 sequence reads: CASSEFGGNTEAFF. CDR3 in DNA: TGTGCCAGCAGTGAATTTGGGGGAAACACTGAAGCTTTCTTT.

This chain uses TRBV15 with TRBJ1-3, with D possibly TRBD1 on 5 matching bases. This CDR3 comprises 18 residues. V lost 0 bases and J 0 bases, leaving 15 bases between the germline ends. Germline lookup yields CDR1 LNHNV and CDR2 YYDKDF (reference sequence). DNA of the CDR3: TGTGCCACCAGCAGAGAGGAAGGGGCCGATATCTCTGGAAACACCATATATTTT. This translates into CATSREEGADISGNTIYF.

The chain combines TRBV27 with TRBJ2-7, with TRBD1 identical over 9 bases. The CDR3 spans 16 residues. J was trimmed by 5 bases and V by 0 bases; bases with no gene match: 8. CDR1 is MNHEY, CDR2 SMNVEV, per germline (reference sequence). CDR3 sequence: CASSLSPGTGTHEQYF. Here the CDR3 DNA reads TGTGCCAGCAGTTTATCCCCCGGGACAGGGACCCACGAGCAGTACTTC.

The V gene is TRBV10-3, the J gene TRBJ2-7; 11 positions match TRBD2. The CDR3 is 16 residues long. The V and J ends lost 4 bases and 7 bases, in that order; junction bases with no gene match: 12. Germline-derived CDR1 and CDR2 are ENHRY and SYGVKD. The CDR3 reads CAISGIAGGFPEEQYF. Written as DNA, the CDR3 is TGTGCCATCAGTGGGATAGCGGGAGGGTTCCCCGAAGAGCAGTACTTC.

V is TRBV4-1 and J is TRBJ2-5, with D unresolved. Germline lookup yields CDR1 MGHRA and CDR2 YSYEKL. V shed 3 bases and J shed 1 base, with 12 bases lying between them. This CDR3 region has 15 residues. The CDR3 nucleotides are TGCGCCAGCAGCCAGACTGTAGTCAGCCAAGAGACCCAGTACTTC. This sequence encodes CASSQTVVSQETQYF.

The chain recombines TRBV25-1 with TRBJ1-4; TRBD1 matches at 7 bases. Germline V gene data show CDR1 as MGHDK and CDR2 as SYGVNS. The junction had 1 base not matched to a gene; V was cut back by 1 base and J by 5 bases. The CDR3 loop spans 14 amino acids. The CDR3, as DNA: TGTGCCAGCAGTGAATGGGACAGCAATGAAAAACTGTTTTTT. It codes for CASSEWDSNEKLFF.

This clone has only a few counts. The chain uses TRBV28 and TRBJ2-7; 7 bases map to TRBD2. The germline CDR1 and CDR2 sequences are MDHEN and SYDVKM. The CDR3 is made up of 15 amino acids. Trimming cost V 4 bases and J 0 bases; bases outside gene matches: 6. Written as DNA, the CDR3 is TGTGCCAGCAGTTCATGGGGGGGTAGCTCCTACGAGCAGTACTTC. The encoded protein is CASSSWGGSSYEQYF.

This rearrangement joins TRBV11-2 to TRBJ2-2; 9 positions match TRBD1. The germline V gene has CDR1 SGHAT and CDR2 FQNNGV. The V segment lost 1 base and the J segment 6 bases; nucleotides outside the gene matches: 6. The CDR3 covers 16 residues. CDR3 in amino acids: CASSLVGQGMAGELFF. The CDR3, as DNA: TGTGCCAGCAGCTTAGTGGGACAGGGAATGGCCGGGGAGCTGTTTTTT.

The chain links TRBV6-1 to TRBJ2-7; the D is unclear. CDR3 length: 12 residues. Germline V lookup: CDR1 MNHNS, CDR2 SASEGT. The ends were cut back, 3 bases at V and 3 bases at J, with 6 bases in the middle. CDR3 sequence (DNA): TGTGCCAGCAGTGACCCGGTCTACGAGCAGTACTTC. Amino acid sequence: CASSDPVYEQYF.

V and J are TRBV2 and TRBJ2-2; 7 bases line up with TRBD2. This CDR3 has 17 residues. Germline CDR1 and CDR2: SNHLY and FYNNEI. The ends lost 7 bases at V and 3 bases at J; junction bases unmatched: 14. In nucleotides, the CDR3 is TGTGCCAGCACCCTTTTTTCCGGGACTACTTACACCGGGGAGCTGTTTTTT. Translation: CASTLFSGTTYTGELFF. Together with reference TRBV2 and TRBJ2-2, the CDR3 gives the full variable domain: EPEVTQTPSHQVTQMGQEVILRCVPISNHLYFYWYRQILGQKVEFLVSFYNNEISEKSEIFDDQFSVERPDGSNFTLKIRSTKLEDSAMYFCASTLFSGTTYTGELFFGEGSRLTVL.

The CDR3, as DNA: TGTGCCAGCTCACCAGAGGGGCCTTGGGAGACCCAGTACTTC. Its protein product is CASSPEGPWETQYF. V and J are TRBV18 and TRBJ2-5; D is perhaps TRBD1 or TRBD2 (5 bases each). V was pared by 2 bases and J by 5 bases, with 12 bases between. The CDR3 consists of 14 residues. Germline lookup yields CDR1 KGHSH and CDR2 LQKENI.

V usage is TRBV14 and J usage is TRBJ1-1; perhaps TRBD1 as D (5 bases). The ends were cut back, 1 base at V and 4 bases at J, with 16 bases in the middle. Germline assignment: CDR1 SGHDN and CDR2 FVKESK. The CDR3 is 16 residues long. In nucleotides, the CDR3 is TGTGCCAGCAGCCAAGGGAGGGGTGTAACTGCCACTGAAGCTTTCTTT. This codes for CASSQGRGVTATEAFF.

CDR3 DNA sequence: TGCGCCAGCGGTCTAGAGACAGGGTCCTGGGAGCAGTACTTC. This translates into CASGLETGSWEQYF. This chain joins TRBV4-1 and TRBJ2-7, with 7 bases that match TRBD1. The CDR3 sequence is 14 residues long. V was pared by 8 bases and J by 7 bases, with 14 bases of the junction left unmatched. Germline CDR1 is MGHRA and CDR2 is YSYEKL.

V and J are TRBV7-9 and TRBJ1-4; perhaps TRBD1 as D (5 bases). The CDR3 sequence is 15 residues long. The V end lost 1 base, the J end lost 6 bases, and 12 bases lay between the germline ends. In germline, CDR1 is SEHNR, CDR2 FQNEAQ (reference sequence). The chain's CDR3 is CASSLGSGADEKLFF. Here the CDR3 DNA reads TGTGCCAGCAGCTTAGGTTCCGGGGCGGATGAAAAACTGTTTTTT. Full variable domain (outside the CDR3, taken from reference TRBV7-9 and TRBJ1-4): DTGVSQNPRHKITKRGQNVTFRCDPISEHNRLYWYRQTLGQGPEFLTYFQNEAQLEKSRLLSDRFSAERPKGSFSTLEIQRTEQGDSAMYLCASSLGSGADEKLFFGSGTQLSVL.

The chain links TRBV7-9 to TRBJ2-1; 12 nucleotides align to TRBD2. This CDR3 is built from 13 residues. Germline CDR1 is SEHNR and CDR2 is FQNEAQ (reference sequence). V shed 10 bases, J shed 8 bases, and the junction held 6 bases outside the gene matches. CDR3 coding DNA: TGTGCCATCGAGACTAGCGGGAGTTATGAGCAGTTCTTC. Protein sequence: CAIETSGSYEQFF.

The chain has TRBV7-2 and TRBJ2-1; 11 bases match TRBD2. This CDR3 region has 16 residues. After removal of 5 bases from V and 8 bases from J, the junction contained 11 bases not matched to a gene. Germline values: CDR1 SGHTA, CDR2 FQGNSA. The CDR3 loop reads CASSPGLAGPGDEQFF. The CDR3 region has the DNA TGTGCCAGCAGCCCCGGACTAGCGGGTCCCGGGGATGAGCAGTTCTTC.

The chain uses TRBV27 and TRBJ2-1; D is uncertain. Germline values: CDR1 MNHEY, CDR2 SMNVEV (reference sequence). V lost 6 bases and J 10 bases, leaving 16 bases between the germline ends. The CDR3 is 13 amino acids. Here the CDR3 reads CASSSPLTREQFF. In nucleotides, the CDR3 is TGTGCCAGCAGCTCCCCTCTAACCCGAGAGCAGTTCTTC.

This sequence joins TRBV20-1 and TRBJ1-1; D remains unclear. V lost 3 bases and J 3 bases, leaving 5 bases between the germline ends. The germline V gene encodes CDR1 DFQATT and CDR2 SNEGSKA (reference sequence). The CDR3 length is 11 residues. The CDR3 spells CSASTDTEAFF. Here the CDR3 DNA reads TGCAGTGCTAGTACGGACACTGAAGCTTTCTTT.

The chain combines TRBV5-4 with TRBJ2-3; weak D call: TRBD1 (5 bases). The CDR3 has 15 residues. CDR1 SGHNT and CDR2 YYREEE come from the germline V gene (reference sequence). Trimming removed 3 bases at V and 4 bases at J, with 15 bases between. CDR3 nucleotide sequence: TGTGCCAGCAGCTGGCAGGGAAGTTTGTCAGATACGCAGTATTTT. Protein sequence: CASSWQGSLSDTQYF. Together with reference TRBV5-4 and TRBJ2-3, the CDR3 gives the full variable domain: ETGVTQSPTHLIKTRGQQVTLRCSSQSGHNTVSWYQQALGQGPQFIFQYYREEENGRGNFPPRFSGLQFPNYSSELNVNALELDDSALYLCASSWQGSLSDTQYFGPGTRLTVL.

V usage is TRBV28 and J usage is TRBJ2-5; D may be TRBD2 (6 bases). The ends were cut back, 4 bases at V and 4 bases at J, with 10 bases in the middle. CDR3 size: 13 residues. Germline V CDR1 and CDR2: MDHEN, SYDVKM. The CDR3 nucleotides read TGTGCCAGCAGTTCTGGCGGGGCAGAGACCCAGTACTTC. Its translation is CASSSGGAETQYF.

The chain uses TRBV2 and TRBJ2-2, with 8 bases aligning to TRBD1. The CDR3 is made up of 15 amino acids. J gave up 2 bases and V 4 bases, and 3 bases lay outside the gene matches. Germline V gene lookup returns CDR1 SNHLY and CDR2 FYNNEI. DNA of the CDR3: TGTGCCAGCAGTGGGACAGGGTTTAACACCGGGGAGCTGTTTTTT. This translates into CASSGTGFNTGELFF.

The V call is TRBV7-9, the J call TRBJ2-2; D unresolved. There are 15 residues in the CDR3. The germline CDR1 and CDR2 sequences are SEHNR and FQNEAQ (reference sequence). V gave up 4 bases and J gave up 3 bases, with 12 bases separating them. CDR3 loop: CASSSGEQDTGELFF. CDR3 in DNA: TGTGCCAGCAGCTCTGGAGAGCAGGACACCGGGGAGCTGTTTTTT.

V and J are TRBV5-6 and TRBJ2-7; 10 bases fit TRBD1. This CDR3 spans 14 amino acids. Trimming removed 2 bases from V and 3 bases from J; junction bases left unmatched: 2. Germline assignment: CDR1 SGHDT and CDR2 YYEEEE. The CDR3 spells CASSFGTGDYEQYF. Here the CDR3 DNA reads TGTGCCAGCAGCTTCGGGACAGGGGACTACGAGCAGTACTTC.

J is TRBJ2-1 and V is TRBV11-2; 13 positions match TRBD2. The CDR3 contains 18 residues. Trimming cost V 5 bases and J 4 bases; bases outside gene matches: 11. Per germline, CDR1 SGHAT and CDR2 FQNNGV. The CDR3 region has the DNA TGTGCCAGCAGCATAGGACTAGCGGGAGCCCGCCGATACAATGAGCAGTTCTTC. The encoded protein is CASSIGLAGARRYNEQFF.